This T cell receptor beta chain was identified during a study of T cell responses to AZD1222 COVID-19 vaccine. General study results and limits: In all cases, repertoires were sampled only after the peak T cell response.

Assay used: immunoSEQ multiplex PCR; TCRdb lists only in-frame clones, some missing. The table records some 110,000 clones, 88% of them present only once. Concerning this clone itself: Its antigen remains unknown.

This CDR3 region has 17 residues. After removal of 0 bases from V and 4 bases from J, the junction contained 10 bases not matched to a gene. Germline V gene sequence: CDR1 SGDLS, CDR2 YYNGEE. This TCR was sampled from an adult in good health. Sequenced here: peripheral blood, sampled on day 0 of AZD1222 vaccination. The chain joins TRBV9 to TRBJ1-3; the match to TRBD1 covers 7 bases. CDR3 residues: CASSVEGALTFGNTIYF. In DNA, the CDR3 is TGTGCCAGCAGCGTAGAGGGGGCCCTGACATTCGGAAACACCATATATTTT.